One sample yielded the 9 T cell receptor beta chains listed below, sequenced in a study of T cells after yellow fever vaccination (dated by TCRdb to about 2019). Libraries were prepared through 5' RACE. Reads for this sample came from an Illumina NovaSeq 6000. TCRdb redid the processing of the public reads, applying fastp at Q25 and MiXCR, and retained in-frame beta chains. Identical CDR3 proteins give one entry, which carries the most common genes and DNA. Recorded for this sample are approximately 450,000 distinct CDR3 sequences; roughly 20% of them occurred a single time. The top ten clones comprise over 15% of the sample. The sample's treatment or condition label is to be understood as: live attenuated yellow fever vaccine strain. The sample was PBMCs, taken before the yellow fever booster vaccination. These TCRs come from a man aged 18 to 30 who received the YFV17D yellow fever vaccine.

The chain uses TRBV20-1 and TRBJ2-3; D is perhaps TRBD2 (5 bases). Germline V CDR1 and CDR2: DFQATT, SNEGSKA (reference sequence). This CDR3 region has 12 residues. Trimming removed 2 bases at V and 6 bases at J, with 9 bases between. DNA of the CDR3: TGCAGTGCTAGAATCGGACTGGATACGCAGTATTTT. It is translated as CSARIGLDTQYF.

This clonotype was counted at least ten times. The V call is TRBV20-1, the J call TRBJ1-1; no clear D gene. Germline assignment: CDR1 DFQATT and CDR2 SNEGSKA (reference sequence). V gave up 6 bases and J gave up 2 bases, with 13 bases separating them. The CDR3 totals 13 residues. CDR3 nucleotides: TGCAGTGCCCCTAGGCAACTAAACACTGAAGCTTTCTTT. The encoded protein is CSAPRQLNTEAFF.

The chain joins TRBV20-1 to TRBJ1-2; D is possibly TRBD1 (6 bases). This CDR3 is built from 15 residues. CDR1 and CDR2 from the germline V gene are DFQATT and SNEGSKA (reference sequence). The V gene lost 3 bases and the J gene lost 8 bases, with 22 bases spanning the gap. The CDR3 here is CSARVYGQTYYGYTF. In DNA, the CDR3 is TGCAGTGCTAGGGTTTATGGACAGACCTATTACGGCTACACCTTC.

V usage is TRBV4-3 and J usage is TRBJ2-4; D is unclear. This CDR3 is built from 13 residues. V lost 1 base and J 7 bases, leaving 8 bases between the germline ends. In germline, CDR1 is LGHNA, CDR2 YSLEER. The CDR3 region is CASSQVTSNIQYF. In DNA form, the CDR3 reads TGCGCCAGCAGCCAAGTCACAAGCAACATTCAGTACTTC.

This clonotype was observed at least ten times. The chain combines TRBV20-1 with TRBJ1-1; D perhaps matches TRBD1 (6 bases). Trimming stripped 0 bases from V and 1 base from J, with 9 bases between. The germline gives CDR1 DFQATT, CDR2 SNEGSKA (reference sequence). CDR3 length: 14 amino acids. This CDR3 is CSARDPGANTEAFF. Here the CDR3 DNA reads TGCAGTGCTAGAGACCCGGGGGCGAACACTGAAGCTTTCTTT.

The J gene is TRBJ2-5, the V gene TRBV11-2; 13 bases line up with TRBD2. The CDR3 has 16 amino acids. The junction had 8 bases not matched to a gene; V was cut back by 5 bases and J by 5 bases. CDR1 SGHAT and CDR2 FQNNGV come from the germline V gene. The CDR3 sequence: CASSPGLAGVWETQYF. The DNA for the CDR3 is TGTGCCAGCAGCCCAGGACTAGCGGGGGTCTGGGAGACCCAGTACTTC. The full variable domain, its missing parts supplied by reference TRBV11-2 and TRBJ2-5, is EAGVAQSPRYKIIEKRQSVAFWCNPISGHATLYWYQQILGQGPKLLIQFQNNGVVDDSQLPKDRFSAERLKGVDSTLKIQPAKLEDSAVYLCASSPGLAGVWETQYFGPGTRLLVL.

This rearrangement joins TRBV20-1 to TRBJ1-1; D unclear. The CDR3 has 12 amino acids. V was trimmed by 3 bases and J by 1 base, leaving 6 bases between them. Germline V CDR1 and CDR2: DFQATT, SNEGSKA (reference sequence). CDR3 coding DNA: TGCAGTGCTAGCGCCGGGAACACTGAAGCTTTCTTT. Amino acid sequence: CSASAGNTEAFF.

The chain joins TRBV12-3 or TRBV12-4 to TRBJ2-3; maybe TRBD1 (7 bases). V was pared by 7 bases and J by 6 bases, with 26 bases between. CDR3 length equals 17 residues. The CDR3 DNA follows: TGTGCCAGCATACCGGACTTGGCGGGACAGCCTTTGGATACGCAGTATTTT. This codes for CASIPDLAGQPLDTQYF.

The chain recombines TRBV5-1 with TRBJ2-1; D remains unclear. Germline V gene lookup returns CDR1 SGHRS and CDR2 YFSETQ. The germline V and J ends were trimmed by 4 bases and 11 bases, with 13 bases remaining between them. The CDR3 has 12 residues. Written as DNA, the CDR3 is TGCGCCAGCAGCACGGACGGCCAGCAGCAGTTCTTC. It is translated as CASSTDGQQQFF.